The clone carrying this T cell receptor beta chain was observed a single time. Its specificity is not known. At sampling all donors were nominally healthy, likely with unrecorded immune exposures. 13 Jbeta primers and 60 Vbeta primers were used for the PCR. Some clones are missing from TCRdb's copy, which holds only in-frame ones; the method was immunoSEQ multiplex PCR. This repertoire shows roughly 230,000 clones, 80% to 95% found once; its top ten account for roughly 1.5%. Germline V gene sequence: CDR1 KGHSH, CDR2 LQKENI. V shed 2 bases, J shed 1 base, and the junction held 4 bases outside the gene matches. The length of the CDR3 is 16 residues. These data come from a study of cytomegalovirus exposure and HLA in healthy donors. General observations from the study: With further analysis later on, most CMV-associated TCR beta chains appeared HLA-restricted. Later analysis suggested links between common viral pathogens and several top significant clusters. Presence/absence analyses supposed approximately even sequencing depth among donors.

This TCR came from a girl aged 2 to 9 in good health and CMV-seronegative. Sequenced sample: PBMCs. The chain recombines TRBV18 with TRBJ1-5; 8 bases match TRBD1. The chain's CDR3 is CASSPTQGVSNQPQHF. The CDR3 bases are TGTGCCAGCTCACCAACACAGGGGGTGAGCAATCAGCCCCAGCATTTT.